The rows below give T cell receptor beta chains drawn from one sample of a study of blood T cells in healthy people across ages. TCRdb analysed the 5' RACE reads with MiXCR anew, one entry per CDR3 protein. The sample lists 550,000 to 750,000 distinct CDR3 sequences; under 25% were seen once. Sequencing input: blood. Receptors were obtained from a man aged 65-85 years in good health. CDR3s include the opening cysteine and the closing phenylalanine or tryptophan. The D gene is left open where the match is weak. Some rows have no size entry. The others give once, few or many, or a class for an expanded clone.

>TRBJ1-2|TRBD1|TRBV4-1|few
TGCGCCAGCAGCCAAGGGTACAGGGGATGGGATGGCTACACCTTC
CASSQGYRGWDGYTF
>TRBJ2-5|TRBD1|TRBV7-2|.
TGTGCCAGCAGCGATGGACAGGGGAGGACCCAGTACTTC
CASSDGQGRTQYF
>TRBJ2-5|.|TRBV12-3/TRBV12-4|.
TGTGCCAGCAGTTATCTTAGAAGTGAGACCCAGTACTTC
CASSYLRSETQYF
>TRBJ2-3|.|TRBV12-3/TRBV12-4|.
TGTGCCAGCAGCCTCAGGGAGAGCACAGATGTGGAATATTTT
CASSLRESTDVEYF
>TRBJ1-5|.|TRBV7-2|.
TGTGCCAGCATCGCACAGGGAAGTAATCAGCCCCAGCATTTT
CASIAQGSNQPQHF
>TRBJ2-3|TRBD2|TRBV5-1|many
TGCGCCAGCAGCCTTCGTCCCGGGGGGGATACGCAGTATTTT
CASSLRPGGDTQYF
>TRBJ2-1|.|TRBV6-1|.
TGTGCCAGCAGAGACCCTTTGCGTGGGCAGTTCTTC
CASRDPLRGQFF
>TRBJ2-1|TRBD2|TRBV10-1|few
TGCGCCAGCAGTTACCTTCCAGCGGGGTCAAATGAGCAGTTCTTC
CASSYLPAGSNEQFF
>TRBJ2-3|TRBD2|TRBV28|many
TGTGCCAGCAGTTCCTGGACTAGCGGGAGTACAGATACGCAGTATTTT
CASSSWTSGSTDTQYF
>TRBJ1-6|.|TRBV18|.
TGTGCCAGCCACAGGGAAAGTAATTCACCCCTCCACTTT
CASHRESNSPLHF
>TRBJ2-1|TRBD2|TRBV29-1|few
TGCAGCGTTCCCCTAGCGGGGAGCTCCTACAATGAGCAGTTCTTC
CSVPLAGSSYNEQFF
>TRBJ2-1|.|TRBV4-3|.
TGCGCCAGCAGCCAAGACGAGGGTGGGACCTACAATGAGCAGTTCTTC
CASSQDEGGTYNEQFF
>TRBJ2-1|.|TRBV7-2|many
TGTGCCAGCAGCTTTCTGGGCAATGAGCAGTTCTTC
CASSFLGNEQFF
>TRBJ2-1|TRBD2|TRBV7-2|.
TGTGCCAGCAGTCCGACTAGCGGGAGGGGAAATGAGCAGTTCTTC
CASSPTSGRGNEQFF
>TRBJ2-7|.|TRBV10-3|few
TGTGCCATCAGTGAGTCGGAAGGGAGGCACGAGCAGTACTTC
CAISESEGRHEQYF
>TRBJ2-1|TRBD1|TRBV20-1|.
TGCAGTGCTAGAGATAACAGGGGGCGCTTCTATGAGCAGTTCTTC
CSARDNRGRFYEQFF
>TRBJ2-7|.|TRBV28|many
TGTGCCGTGCGGGGCCCGAGCTCCTACGAGCAGTACTTC
CAVRGPSSYEQYF
>TRBJ1-2|.|TRBV6-6|.
TGTGCCAGCAGTTTTCCCCATGCTTCTAACTATGGCTACACCTTC
CASSFPHASNYGYTF